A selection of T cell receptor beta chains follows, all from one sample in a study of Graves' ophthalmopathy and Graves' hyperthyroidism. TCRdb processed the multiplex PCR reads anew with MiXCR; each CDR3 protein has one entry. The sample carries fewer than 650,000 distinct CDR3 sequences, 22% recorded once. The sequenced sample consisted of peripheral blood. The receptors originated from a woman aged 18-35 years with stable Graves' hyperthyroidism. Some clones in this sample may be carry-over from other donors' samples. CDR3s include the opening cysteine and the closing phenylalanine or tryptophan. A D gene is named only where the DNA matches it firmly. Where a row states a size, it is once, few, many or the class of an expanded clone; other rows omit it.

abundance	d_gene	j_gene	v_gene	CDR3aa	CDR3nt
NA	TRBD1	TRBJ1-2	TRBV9	CASSVLGQGSGYTF	TGTGCCAGCAGCGTTCTGGGACAGGGGAGTGGCTACACCTTC
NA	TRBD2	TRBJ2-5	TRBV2	CASRSSSGVGRETQYF	TGTGCCAGCAGATCTTCTAGCGGAGTAGGGCGGGAGACCCAGTACTTC
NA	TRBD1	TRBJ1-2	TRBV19	CASAFRGEGYGYTF	TGTGCCAGCGCATTCAGGGGGGAAGGCTATGGCTACACCTTC
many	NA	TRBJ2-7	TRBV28	CASSPRSVSEQYF	TGTGCCAGCAGTCCCCGATCAGTCTCCGAGCAGTACTTC
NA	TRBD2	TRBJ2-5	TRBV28	CASSLLAVTETQYF	TGTGCCAGCAGTTTACTAGCGGTGACAGAGACCCAGTACTTC
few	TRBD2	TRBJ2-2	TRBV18	CASSQFGGTNTGELFF	TGTGCCAGCTCACAATTCGGGGGGACGAACACCGGGGAGCTGTTTTTT
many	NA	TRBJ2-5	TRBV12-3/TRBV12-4	CASSSGSRAQYF	TGTGCCAGCAGTTCCGGGTCACGCGCCCAGTACTTC
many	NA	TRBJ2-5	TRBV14	CASSQDRVALGTQYF	TGTGCCAGCAGCCAAGACAGGGTGGCTCTCGGGACCCAGTACTTC
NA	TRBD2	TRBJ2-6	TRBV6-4	CASSRLAGESGANVLTF	TGTGCCAGCAGTCGACTAGCGGGAGAGAGTGGGGCCAACGTCCTGACTTTC
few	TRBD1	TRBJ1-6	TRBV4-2	CASSQGKDRGLNSPLHF	TGTGCCAGCAGCCAAGGTAAAGACAGGGGGTTAAATTCACCCCTCCACTTT
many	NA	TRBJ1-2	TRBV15	CATSRNRDADGYTF	TGTGCCACCAGCAGAAATCGGGACGCCGATGGCTACACCTTC
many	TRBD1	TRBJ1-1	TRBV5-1	CASSFGTGGLGTEAFF	TGCGCCAGCAGCTTCGGGACAGGGGGCTTGGGCACTGAAGCTTTCTTT
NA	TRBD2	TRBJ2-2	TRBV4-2	CASSRLAGENTGELFF	TGTGCCAGCAGCCGACTAGCGGGCGAGAACACCGGGGAGCTGTTTTTT
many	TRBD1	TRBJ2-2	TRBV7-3	CASSSTGSTGELFF	TGTGCCAGCAGCTCGACAGGGAGTACCGGGGAGCTGTTTTTT
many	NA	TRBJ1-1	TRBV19	CASIHNMNTEAFF	TGTGCCAGTATCCATAACATGAACACTGAAGCTTTCTTT
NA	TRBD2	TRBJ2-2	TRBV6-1	CASKKGLAGGGELFF	TGTGCCAGCAAGAAGGGACTAGCGGGAGGCGGGGAGCTGTTTTTT
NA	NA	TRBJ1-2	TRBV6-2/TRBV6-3	CASSRREANYGYTF	TGTGCCAGCAGCCGCAGGGAAGCTAACTATGGCTACACCTTC
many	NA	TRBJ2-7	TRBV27	CASSRTPSSYEQYF	TGTGCCAGCAGTCGGACGCCGAGCTCCTACGAGCAGTACTTC
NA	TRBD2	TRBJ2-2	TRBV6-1	CATKGLAGTGELFF	TGTGCCACCAAGGGACTAGCTGGCACCGGGGAGCTGTTTTTT
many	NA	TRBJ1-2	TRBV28	CASRPRLYPSYGYTF	TGTGCCAGCAGGCCCAGACTTTACCCCTCCTATGGCTACACCTTC
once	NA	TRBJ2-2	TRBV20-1	CSARPINTGELFF	TGCAGTGCTAGACCCATCAACACCGGGGAGCTGTTTTTT
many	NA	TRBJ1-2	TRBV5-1	CASSLAAGWVVGYTF	TGCGCCAGCAGCTTGGCAGCCGGATGGGTTGTCGGCTACACCTTC
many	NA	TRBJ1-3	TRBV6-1	CASKKQGSGGNAIYF	TGTGCCAGCAAAAAACAGGGATCCGGAGGAAACGCCATATATTTT
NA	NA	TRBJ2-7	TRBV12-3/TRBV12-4	CASSLLGTSYEQYF	TGTGCCAGCAGTTTATTAGGTACCTCCTACGAGCAGTACTTC
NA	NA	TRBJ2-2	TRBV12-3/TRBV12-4	CASSGRLDTGELFF	TGTGCCAGCAGCGGACGACTAGACACCGGGGAGCTGTTTTTT